The clone carrying this T cell receptor (beta chain) appeared a few times. What it binds is not known. In each sample, at least 6 million PBMCs were isolated. Primers used in a second PCR of about 7 to 12 cycles were a sample-barcoded 5' primer and a J-beta primer mix. Each cDNA molecule was tagged by a template-switch adaptor that had 12 random nucleotides. Per-sample output comprised a minimum of 2.5 million paired-end reads containing CDR3. TCRdb called the 5' RACE reads again in MiXCR, with one record for every CDR3 protein. Among some 700,000 distinct CDR3 sequences listed, 43% were seen once. This record comes from a study of blood T cells in healthy people across ages. Study-wide findings and caveats: Per million T cells, the diversity of TCR beta decreased roughly linearly as age advanced.

V was trimmed by 0 bases and J by 3 bases, leaving 14 bases between them. The CDR3 spans 16 residues. The germline V gene has CDR1 LNHNV and CDR2 YYDKDF (reference sequence). The sequence was collected from a woman aged 60-75 years in good health. The chain recombines TRBV15 with TRBJ1-2, with no clear D. The sequencing input was blood. The DNA for the CDR3 is TGTGCCACCAGCAGAGATCCGATCAGGCCTGACTATGGCTACACCTTC. Its protein is CATSRDPIRPDYGYTF.